Below are 22 T cell receptor beta chains sequenced from a single sample in a study of blood T cell repertoires in COVID-19 (dated by TCRdb to the early 2020s). Receptor libraries were prepared by the immunoSEQ multiplex PCR assay. Not all clones reach the TCRdb copy of this immuneACCESS table, which keeps in-frame sequences only. Checked studies attribute under half of the gap to unresolved V genes and leave the rest unexplained. The table for this sample lists about 260,000 clones; 75% to 90% of them were counted only once. The top ten hold under 2% of the sample. Input material: peripheral blood. The receptors derive from a man aged 25-45 years with active or convalescent COVID-19.

The chain has TRBV10-2 and TRBJ1-1, with 7 bases aligning to TRBD1. Germline CDR1 WSHSY, CDR2 SAAADI. The length of the CDR3 is 16 residues. V dropped 6 bases and J dropped 4; count of bases not matched to a gene: 14. CDR3 DNA: TGCGCCAGCAGGACACCGACCCGACAGGGAGGCACTGAAGCTTTCTTT. Translation: CASRTPTRQGGTEAFF.

In this sample, this clone turned up a few times. This chain joins TRBV5-4 and TRBJ2-1, with 15 bases fitting TRBD2. CDR1 and CDR2 (germline): SGHNT, YYREEE (reference sequence). The CDR3 runs 16 residues. V shed 4 bases and J 6 bases; nucleotides not matched to a gene: 5. The CDR3 region is CASSGLAGGLGNEQFF. The CDR3, as DNA: TGTGCCAGCAGCGGACTAGCGGGGGGGCTTGGCAATGAGCAGTTCTTC.

The chain uses TRBV10-3 and TRBJ2-3, with D possibly being TRBD2 (5 bases). The V end was cut by 2 bases, the J end by 0 bases, with 21 bases between. From germline, CDR1 is ENHRY and CDR2 SYGVKD. The CDR3 is 19 residues long. CDR3 amino acids: CAISEPEKIARKSTDTQYF. CDR3 DNA: TGTGCCATCAGTGAGCCGGAAAAAATAGCGAGAAAAAGCACAGATACGCAGTATTTT.

This clone was found a few times. V and J are TRBV5-1 and TRBJ2-2; D may be TRBD2 (5 bases). Germline lookup yields CDR1 SGHRS and CDR2 YFSETQ. V was trimmed by 0 bases and J by 2 bases, leaving 8 bases between them. The CDR3 is made up of 15 amino acids. CDR3 DNA sequence: TGCGCCAGCAGCTTGGCCGGGATTAACACCGGGGAGCTGTTTTTT. This encodes CASSLAGINTGELFF.

The CDR3 bases are TGTGCCAGCAGCCACCTCCTAGCGGGCGGCACCGGGGAGCTGTTTTTT. As protein: CASSHLLAGGTGELFF. The V and J genes are TRBV3-1 (or the pseudogene TRBV3-2) and TRBJ2-2, with TRBD2 matching over 8 bases. Germline lookup yields CDR1 LGHDT and CDR2 YNNKEL (reference sequence). There are 16 residues in the CDR3. Trimming removed 3 bases from V and 4 bases from J; junction bases left unmatched: 7.

This sequence joins TRBV5-6 and TRBJ2-7, with a possible D match to TRBD2 (6 bases). With 3 bases removed from V and 0 bases from J, the gap between germline ends came to 10 bases. The germline V gene encodes CDR1 SGHDT and CDR2 YYEEEE. This CDR3 is built from 14 residues. CDR3: CASSWGLGSYEQYF. CDR3 nucleotides: TGTGCCAGCAGCTGGGGACTGGGCTCCTACGAGCAGTACTTC.

CDR3 amino acids: CASKSLAGTRDTQYF. The CDR3 bases are TGTGCCAGCAAGTCCCTAGCGGGGACGCGTGATACGCAGTATTTT. This chain links TRBV6-4 with TRBJ2-3, with 9 nucleotides matching TRBD2. Germline CDR1 MRHNA, CDR2 SNTAGT. The ends lost 7 bases at V and 6 bases at J; junction bases unmatched: 11. CDR3 size: 15 residues.

This chain joins TRBV28 and TRBJ2-1; 8 bases agree with TRBD2. The germline gives CDR1 MDHEN, CDR2 SYDVKM. The CDR3 consists of 14 residues. V shed 7 bases, J shed 8 bases, and the junction held 10 bases outside the gene matches. CDR3 sequence reads: CASTGGNPRDEQFF. CDR3 bases: TGTGCCAGCACGGGAGGGAACCCCAGGGATGAGCAGTTCTTC.

The rearrangement uses TRBV6-4 and TRBJ2-6, with unresolved D. Trimming took off 5 bases at V and 4 bases at J, with 6 bases between the two ends. Germline values: CDR1 MRHNA, CDR2 SNTAGT. The CDR3 length is 13 residues. The CDR3 region has the DNA TGTGCCAGCAGTAATGAGGGGGCCAACGTCCTGACTTTC. Its translation: CASSNEGANVLTF.

The V call is TRBV2, the J call TRBJ2-7; 7 nucleotides align to TRBD1. Unmatched junction bases numbered 5, after V lost 7 bases and J lost 2 bases. The CDR3 consists of 13 residues. The germline V gene encodes CDR1 SNHLY and CDR2 FYNNEI. The CDR3 DNA reads as TGTGCCAGCAAAATACAGGGGACCTACGAGCAGTACTTC. As protein: CASKIQGTYEQYF. The whole variable domain, filled in from reference TRBV2 and TRBJ2-7, reads EPEVTQTPSHQVTQMGQEVILRCVPISNHLYFYWYRQILGQKVEFLVSFYNNEISEKSEIFDDQFSVERPDGSNFTLKIRSTKLEDSAMYFCASKIQGTYEQYFGPGTRLTVT.

The chain couples TRBV7-7 to TRBJ2-5; maybe TRBD2 (5 bases). V was pared by 2 bases and J by 1 base, with 11 bases between. CDR3 length equals 15 residues. Germline values: CDR1 SSHAT, CDR2 FNYEAQ (reference sequence). The DNA for the CDR3 is TGTGCCAGCAGCTTACTAGTGGGGAGCCAAGAGACCCAGTACTTC. It encodes CASSLLVGSQETQYF.

The rearrangement links TRBV23-1 to TRBJ2-3, with TRBD1 matching over 9 bases. TRBV23-1 is treated as an ORF (open reading frame) with a function not yet certain. Trimming cost V 10 bases and J 2 bases; bases outside gene matches: 10. The CDR3 loop spans 15 amino acids. The CDR3 nucleotides are TGCGCCAAGGTACGGGACAGGGTCATCACAGATACGCAGTATTTT. Protein sequence: CAKVRDRVITDTQYF.

The genes are TRBV7-9 and TRBJ1-6; no clear D gene. Trimming pared 2 bases from V and 4 bases from J, leaving 6 bases between. The CDR3 contains 14 residues. The germline gives CDR1 SEHNR, CDR2 FQNEAQ (reference sequence). DNA for the CDR3: TGTGCCAGCAGCTTACTGGAGTATAATTCACCCCTCCACTTT. Amino acid sequence: CASSLLEYNSPLHF. The full variable domain, its missing parts supplied by reference TRBV7-9 and TRBJ1-6, is DTGVSQNPRHKITKRGQNVTFRCDPISEHNRLYWYRQTLGQGPEFLTYFQNEAQLEKSRLLSDRFSAERPKGSFSTLEIQRTEQGDSAMYLCASSLLEYNSPLHFGNGTRLTVT.

A few counts support this clone. The chain has TRBV4-2 and TRBJ2-7; possible D gene TRBD2, 7 bases. This CDR3 comprises 16 residues. Germline CDR1 LGHNA, CDR2 YNFKEQ. Trimming took 4 bases from V and 2 from J, leaving 18 bases between them. CDR3: CASSRTGGGVPYEQYF. In nucleotides, the CDR3 is TGTGCCAGCAGCCGAACGGGCGGGGGCGTCCCCTACGAGCAGTACTTC.

The V gene is TRBV7-7, the J gene TRBJ2-1; D ambiguous. This CDR3 contains 15 residues. V was cut by 2 bases and J by 9 bases, with 17 bases left in between. Germline V gives CDR1 SSHAT, CDR2 FNYEAQ (reference sequence). Here the CDR3 reads CASSLSPKESGEQFF. The CDR3 bases are TGTGCCAGCAGCTTATCCCCCAAAGAGTCCGGTGAGCAGTTCTTC.

This chain links TRBV18 with TRBJ2-2; D may be TRBD2 (5 bases). Germline V lookup: CDR1 KGHSH, CDR2 LQKENI. The CDR3 is made up of 20 amino acids. V shed 3 bases and J shed 0 bases, with 23 bases lying between them. The CDR3 is CASSPPDGGRPLTNTGELFF. The CDR3 nucleotides are TGTGCCAGCTCACCCCCCGATGGCGGGCGGCCATTAACGAACACCGGGGAGCTGTTTTTT.

This clone turned up a few times. The chain is built from TRBV6-5 and TRBJ2-7, with a tentative D call TRBD1 (6 bases). CDR1 and CDR2 (germline): MNHEY, SVGAGI. The CDR3 spans 13 residues. V lost 5 bases and J lost 4, with 12 bases in between. CDR3 sequence reads: CASSTGTPYEQYF. The CDR3 coding sequence is TGTGCCAGCAGTACCGGGACACCTTACGAGCAGTACTTC.

The chain recombines TRBV19 with TRBJ1-4; TRBD1 aligns across 9 bases. This CDR3 comprises 15 residues. Trimming took 5 bases from V and 6 from J; bases not matched to a gene: 7. Germline CDR1 LNHDA, CDR2 SQIVND (reference sequence). CDR3 sequence reads: CASSLTGGSDEKLFF. Here the CDR3 DNA reads TGTGCCAGTAGTTTAACAGGGGGCTCGGATGAAAAACTGTTTTTT.

The chain joins TRBV30 to TRBJ1-1; D might be TRBD1 (5 bases). Germline CDR1 and CDR2: GTSNPN and SVGIG (reference sequence). This CDR3 spans 14 amino acids. Trimming cost V 2 bases and J 4 bases, with 14 bases left between them. In nucleotides, the CDR3 is TGTGCCTGGAGTCAGCGGGCGGGGGTCACTGAAGCTTTCTTT. It encodes CAWSQRAGVTEAFF.

The rearrangement uses TRBV3-1 (or the pseudogene TRBV3-2) and TRBJ2-5, with 11 bases matching TRBD2. J lost 4 bases, V lost 3 bases, and 7 bases had no gene match. CDR3 length: 16 residues. Germline CDR1 and CDR2: LGHDT and YNNKEL (reference sequence). The CDR3 DNA reads TGTGCCAGCAGCCAGGGAAGGGGACTAGCGGTAGAGACCCAGTACTTC. Protein sequence: CASSQGRGLAVETQYF.

This chain connects TRBV3-1 (or the pseudogene TRBV3-2) to TRBJ2-4, with D perhaps matching TRBD1 (6 bases). Trimming shortened V by 2 bases and J by 9 bases, and 14 bases separated the two germline ends. CDR3 size: 14 residues. CDR1 and CDR2 (germline): LGHDT, YNNKEL (reference sequence). This CDR3 is CASSQSTGIRIQYF. DNA of the CDR3: TGTGCCAGCAGCCAATCTACAGGGATCCGCATTCAGTACTTC.

The chain has TRBV6-4 and TRBJ1-5; D gene ambiguous. The V gene's germline CDR1 is MRHNA and CDR2 SNTAGT. The CDR3 runs 14 residues. Trimming took off 5 bases at V and 6 bases at J, with 14 bases between the two ends. The CDR3 region is CASSQESEGQPQHF. CDR3 nucleotides: TGTGCCAGCAGTCAAGAGAGTGAGGGTCAGCCCCAGCATTTT.